These 5 T cell receptor beta chains share one sample of origin, sequenced in a study of T cell responses to AZD1222 COVID-19 vaccine. Sequencing was performed with immunoSEQ multiplex PCR; in TCRdb, only in-frame clones are kept and a portion is missing. The profile shows 90,000 to 95,000 clones, just over 85% of them singletons. Sequenced material: peripheral blood, taken on day 0 of AZD1222 vaccination. The origin of the receptors is an adult in good health.

The V and J genes are TRBV3-1 (or the pseudogene TRBV3-2) and TRBJ2-1, with 12 nucleotides matching TRBD2. Per the germline V gene, CDR1 is LGHDT and CDR2 is YNNKEL (reference sequence). The ends lost 6 bases at V and 6 bases at J; junction bases unmatched: 6. The CDR3 length is 15 residues. The CDR3 reads CASSRTSGVPNEQFF. The CDR3, as DNA: TGTGCCAGCAGTCGGACTAGCGGGGTACCCAATGAGCAGTTCTTC.

J is TRBJ1-1 and V is TRBV5-1; 9 nucleotides align to TRBD1. This CDR3 region has 14 residues. The V gene end was trimmed by 4 bases and the J gene end by 5 bases; junction bases not matched to a gene: 6. Germline V gene sequence: CDR1 SGHRS, CDR2 YFSETQ. The CDR3 is CASSAYRGRTEAFF. The CDR3 DNA reads as TGCGCCAGCAGCGCTTACAGGGGGCGGACTGAAGCTTTCTTT.

This clone appeared once. This chain joins TRBV5-1 and TRBJ2-3; D call uncertain. V was trimmed by 0 bases and J by 3 bases, leaving 8 bases between them. The CDR3 totals 14 residues. Germline values: CDR1 SGHRS, CDR2 YFSETQ. The CDR3 loop is CASSLALPTDTQYF. The CDR3 nucleotides are TGCGCCAGCAGCTTGGCGCTCCCAACAGATACGCAGTATTTT.

This rearrangement joins TRBV7-2 to TRBJ2-2; TRBD2 is a possible D gene (5 bases). The CDR3 consists of 16 residues. The ends were cut back, 2 bases at V and 1 base at J, with 11 bases in the middle. The germline V gene has CDR1 SGHTA and CDR2 FQGNSA. The CDR3 is CASSLLAGVNTGELFF. DNA of the CDR3: TGTGCCAGCAGCTTACTGGCGGGTGTGAACACCGGGGAGCTGTTTTTT.

The CDR3 loop is CASSPRAADLNEKLFF. The CDR3 region has the DNA TGTGCCAGCTCACCAAGGGCAGCGGATCTTAATGAAAAACTGTTTTTT. The genes are TRBV18 and TRBJ1-4, with unresolved D. V gave up 2 bases and J gave up 4 bases, with 14 bases separating them. CDR3 length equals 16 residues. Germline V CDR1 and CDR2: KGHSH, LQKENI.